This T cell receptor beta chain stems from a study of blood T cells in healthy people across ages. Primers used in a second PCR of roughly 6 to 11 cycles were a sample-barcoded 5' primer and a J-beta primer mix. TCRdb used MiXCR to reprocess the 5' RACE reads, holding one entry per CDR3 protein. Seen here are around 700,000 distinct CDR3 sequences, 25% observed once, and the top ten hold 9.4%. Per the germline V gene, CDR1 is LGHDT and CDR2 is YNNKEL (reference sequence). The CDR3 is made up of 14 amino acids. The germline V and J ends were trimmed by 2 bases and 5 bases, with 12 bases remaining between them. There were at least 6 micrograms of total RNA extracted from every sample. These sequences were also reported in another study, on T cells of mothers and their children.

Input material: blood. This chain links TRBV3-1 with TRBJ2-5; D not resolved. The receptor comes from a boy between 10 and 17 years old in good health. CDR3 in amino acids: CASSQPPPGETQYF. DNA for the CDR3: TGTGCCAGCAGCCAACCGCCCCCCGGGGAGACCCAGTACTTC.